The sequence of this T cell receptor (beta chain) was determined in a study of control samples from healthy donors and cancer patients. Measured with immunoSEQ multiplex PCR; TCRdb has only the in-frame clones, and not every one. The table includes 95,000 to 100,000 clones, 85% to 90% detected once. The sequenced sample was blood. The receptor was isolated from a man aged 25 to 40 in good health.

The CDR3: CASSQDTVQGVSPLHF. CDR3 DNA sequence: TGCGCCAGCAGCCAAGATACCGTCCAGGGGGTTTCACCCCTCCACTTT. V gene TRBV4-1 combines with J gene TRBJ1-6, with 7 nucleotides matching TRBD1. The CDR3 is 16 amino acids. Germline trimming cut 0 bases from V and 9 bases from J; bases unmatched to any gene: 8. Germline V CDR1 and CDR2: MGHRA, YSYEKL.